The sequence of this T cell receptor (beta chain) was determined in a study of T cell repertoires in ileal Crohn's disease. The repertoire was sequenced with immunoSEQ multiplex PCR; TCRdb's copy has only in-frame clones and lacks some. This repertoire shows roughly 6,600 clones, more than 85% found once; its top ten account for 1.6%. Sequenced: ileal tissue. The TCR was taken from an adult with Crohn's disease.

The CDR3 coding sequence is TGTGCCAGCAGTTTATATACAGGGGCCGGGGCCAACGTCCTGACTTTC. It yields the protein CASSLYTGAGANVLTF. The chain is built from TRBV28 and TRBJ2-6, with TRBD1 identical over 7 bases. CDR3 length equals 16 residues. The V and J ends lost 1 base and 4 bases, in that order; junction bases with no gene match: 4. Germline V gene data show CDR1 as MDHEN and CDR2 as SYDVKM.